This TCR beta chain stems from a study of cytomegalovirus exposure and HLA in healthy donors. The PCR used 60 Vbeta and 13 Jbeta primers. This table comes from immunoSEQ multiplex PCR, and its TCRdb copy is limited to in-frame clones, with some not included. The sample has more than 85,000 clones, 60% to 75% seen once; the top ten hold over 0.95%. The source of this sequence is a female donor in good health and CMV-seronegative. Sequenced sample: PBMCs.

The CDR3 sequence: CASSLVMRGTLNQPQHF. Here the CDR3 DNA reads TGTGCCAGCAGTTTAGTCATGCGAGGGACACTCAATCAGCCCCAGCATTTT. The chain couples TRBV27 to TRBJ1-5, with D maybe TRBD1 (6 bases). V gave up 2 bases and J gave up 3 bases, with 17 bases separating them. The V gene's germline CDR1 is MNHEY and CDR2 SMNVEV (reference sequence). CDR3 length: 17 amino acids.